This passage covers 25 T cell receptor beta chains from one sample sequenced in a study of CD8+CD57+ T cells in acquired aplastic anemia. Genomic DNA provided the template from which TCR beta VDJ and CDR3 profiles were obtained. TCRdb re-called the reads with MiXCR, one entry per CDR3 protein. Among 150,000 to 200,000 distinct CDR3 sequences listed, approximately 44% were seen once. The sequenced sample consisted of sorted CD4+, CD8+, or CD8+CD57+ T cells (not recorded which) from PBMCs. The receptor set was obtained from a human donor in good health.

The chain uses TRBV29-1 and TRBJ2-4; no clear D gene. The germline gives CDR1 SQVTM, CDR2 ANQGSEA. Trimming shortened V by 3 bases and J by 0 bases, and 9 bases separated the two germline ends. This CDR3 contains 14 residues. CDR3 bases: TGCAGCGTTGAGGTAGCTCTAGCCAAAAACATTCAGTACTTC. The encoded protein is CSVEVALAKNIQYF.

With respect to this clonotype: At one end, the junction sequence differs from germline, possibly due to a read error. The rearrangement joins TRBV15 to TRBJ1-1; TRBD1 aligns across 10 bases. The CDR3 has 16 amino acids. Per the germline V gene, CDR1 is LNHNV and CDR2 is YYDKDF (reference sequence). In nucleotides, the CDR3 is TGTGCCACCAGCAGAGATAAGGGGACAGGGGTCGGTGAAGCTTCCTTT. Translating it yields CATSRDKGTGVGEASF.

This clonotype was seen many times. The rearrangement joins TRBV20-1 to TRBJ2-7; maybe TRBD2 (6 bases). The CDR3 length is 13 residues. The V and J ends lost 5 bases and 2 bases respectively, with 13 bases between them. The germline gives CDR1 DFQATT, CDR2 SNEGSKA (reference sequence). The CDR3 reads CSALGRDAYEQYF. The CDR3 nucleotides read TGCAGTGCTCTGGGGCGGGACGCCTACGAGCAGTACTTC.

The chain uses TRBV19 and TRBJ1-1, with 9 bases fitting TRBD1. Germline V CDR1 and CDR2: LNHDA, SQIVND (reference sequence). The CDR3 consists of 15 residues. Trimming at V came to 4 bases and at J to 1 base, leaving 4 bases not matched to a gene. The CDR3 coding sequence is TGTGCCAGTAGTAAGGGGGACAGGGAGAACACTGAAGCTTTCTTT. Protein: CASSKGDRENTEAFF.

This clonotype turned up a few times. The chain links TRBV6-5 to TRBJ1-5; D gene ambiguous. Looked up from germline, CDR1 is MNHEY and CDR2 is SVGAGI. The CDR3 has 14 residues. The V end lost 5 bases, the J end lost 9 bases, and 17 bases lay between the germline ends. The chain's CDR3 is CASSPVETRRPQHF. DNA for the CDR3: TGTGCCAGCAGTCCGGTGGAGACCAGGAGGCCCCAGCATTTT.

The CDR3: CSARDPGTGPYEQYF. The CDR3 DNA follows: TGCAGTGCTAGAGACCCGGGGACAGGGCCCTACGAGCAGTACTTC. The chain is built from TRBV20-1 and TRBJ2-7, with 9 bases identical to TRBD1. This CDR3 is 15 amino acids long. Looked up from germline, CDR1 is DFQATT and CDR2 is SNEGSKA (reference sequence). The junction had 5 bases not matched to a gene; V was cut back by 0 bases and J by 2 bases.

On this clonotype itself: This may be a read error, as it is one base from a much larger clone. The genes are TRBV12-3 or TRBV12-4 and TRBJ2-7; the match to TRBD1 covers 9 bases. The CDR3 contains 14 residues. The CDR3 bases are TGTACCAGCAGTTTCTGGACAGGGGTGTCCGAGCAGTACTTC. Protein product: CTSSFWTGVSEQYF.

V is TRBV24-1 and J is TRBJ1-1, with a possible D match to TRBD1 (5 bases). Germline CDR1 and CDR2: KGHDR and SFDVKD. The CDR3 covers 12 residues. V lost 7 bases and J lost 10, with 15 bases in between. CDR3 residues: CATRNSGGAAFF. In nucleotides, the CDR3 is TGTGCCACCAGGAACAGCGGTGGGGCAGCTTTCTTT.

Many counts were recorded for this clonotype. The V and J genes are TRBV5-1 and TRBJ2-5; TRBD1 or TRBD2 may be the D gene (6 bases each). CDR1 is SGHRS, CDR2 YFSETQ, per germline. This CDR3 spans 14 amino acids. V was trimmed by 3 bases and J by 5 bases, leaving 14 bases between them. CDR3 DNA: TGCGCCAGCAGCTATACCACAGGGAGGGAGACCCAGTACTTC. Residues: CASSYTTGRETQYF.

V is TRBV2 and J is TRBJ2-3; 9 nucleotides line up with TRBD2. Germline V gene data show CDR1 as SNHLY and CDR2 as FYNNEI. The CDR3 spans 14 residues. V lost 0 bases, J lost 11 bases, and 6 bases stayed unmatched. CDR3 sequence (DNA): TGTGCCAGCAGTGAAGCTAGCGGGGGCGATGAGCAGTATTTT. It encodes CASSEASGGDEQYF.

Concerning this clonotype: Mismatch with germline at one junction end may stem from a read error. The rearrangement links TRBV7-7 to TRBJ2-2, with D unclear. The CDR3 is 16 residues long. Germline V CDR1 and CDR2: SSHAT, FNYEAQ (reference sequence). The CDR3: CASSLGRMINTGELFF. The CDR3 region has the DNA TGTGCTAGCAGCTTAGGACGGATGATAAACACCGGGGAGCTGTTTTTT.

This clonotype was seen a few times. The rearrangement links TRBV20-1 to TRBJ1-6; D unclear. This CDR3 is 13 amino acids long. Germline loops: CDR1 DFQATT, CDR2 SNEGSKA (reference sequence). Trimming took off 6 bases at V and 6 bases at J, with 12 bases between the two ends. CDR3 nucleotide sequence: TGCAGTGCCTACTCGGAGTTTAATTCACCCCTCCACTTT. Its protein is CSAYSEFNSPLHF.

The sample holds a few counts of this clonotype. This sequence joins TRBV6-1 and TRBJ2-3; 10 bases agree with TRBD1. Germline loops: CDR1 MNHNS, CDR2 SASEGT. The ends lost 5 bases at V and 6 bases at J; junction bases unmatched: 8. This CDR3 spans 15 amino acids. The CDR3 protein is CASSPYLDRGDTQYF. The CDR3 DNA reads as TGTGCCAGCAGTCCTTACCTGGACAGGGGGGATACGCAGTATTTT.

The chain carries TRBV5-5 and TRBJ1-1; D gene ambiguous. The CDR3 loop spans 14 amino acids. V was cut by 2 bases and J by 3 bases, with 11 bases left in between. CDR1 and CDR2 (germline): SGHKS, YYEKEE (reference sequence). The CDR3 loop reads CASSLGRLDTEAFF. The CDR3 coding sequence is TGTGCCAGCAGCTTAGGGAGACTCGACACTGAAGCTTTCTTT.

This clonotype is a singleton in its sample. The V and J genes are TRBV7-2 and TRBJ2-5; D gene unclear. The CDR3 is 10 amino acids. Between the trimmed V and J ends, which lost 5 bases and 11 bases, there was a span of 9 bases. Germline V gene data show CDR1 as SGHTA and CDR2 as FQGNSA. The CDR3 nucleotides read TGTGCCAGCAGCCGCCCGACTCAGTACTTC. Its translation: CASSRPTQYF.

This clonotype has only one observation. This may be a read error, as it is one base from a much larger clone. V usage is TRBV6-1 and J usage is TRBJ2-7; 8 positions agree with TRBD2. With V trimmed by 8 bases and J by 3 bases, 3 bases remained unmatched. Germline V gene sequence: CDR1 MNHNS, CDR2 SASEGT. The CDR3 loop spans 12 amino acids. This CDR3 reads CASRGGNYEQYF. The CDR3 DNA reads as TGTGCCAGCCGGGGGGGAAACTACGAGCAGTACTTC.

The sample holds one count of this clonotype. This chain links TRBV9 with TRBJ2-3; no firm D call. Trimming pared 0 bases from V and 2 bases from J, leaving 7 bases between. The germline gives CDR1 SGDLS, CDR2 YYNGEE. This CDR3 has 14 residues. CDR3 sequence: CASSVGYSTDTQYF. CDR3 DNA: TGTGCCAGCAGCGTAGGCTATTCCACAGATACGCAGTATTTT.

The CDR3 here is CASAHSGGPNTEAFF. The CDR3 DNA sequence: TGTGCCAGCGCCCATTCGGGAGGTCCGAACACTGAAGCTTTCTTT. The rearrangement joins TRBV11-3 to TRBJ1-1; no clear D. Germline CDR1 and CDR2: SGHNT and YENEEA. The CDR3 length is 15 residues. Deletions cut 8 bases from V and 1 base from J, with 17 bases between.

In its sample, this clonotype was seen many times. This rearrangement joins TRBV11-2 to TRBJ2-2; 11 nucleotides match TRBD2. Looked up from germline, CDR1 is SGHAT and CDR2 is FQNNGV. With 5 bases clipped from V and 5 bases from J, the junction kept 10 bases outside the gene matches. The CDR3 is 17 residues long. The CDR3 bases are TGTGCCAGCAGCCGATCGATGGGACTAGCGGTTACCGGGGAGCTGTTTTTT. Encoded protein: CASSRSMGLAVTGELFF.

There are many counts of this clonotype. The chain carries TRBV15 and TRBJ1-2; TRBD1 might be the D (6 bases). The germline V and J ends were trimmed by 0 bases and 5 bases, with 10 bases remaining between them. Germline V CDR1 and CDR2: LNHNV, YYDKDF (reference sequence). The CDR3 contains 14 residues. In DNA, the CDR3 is TGTGCCACCAGCAGAGATGCAGGGGCGTATGGCTACACCTTC. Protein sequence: CATSRDAGAYGYTF. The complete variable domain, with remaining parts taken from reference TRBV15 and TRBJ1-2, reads DAMVIQNPRYQVTQFGKPVTLSCSQTLNHNVMYWYQQKSSQAPKLLFHYYDKDFNNEADTPDNFQSRRPNTSFCFLDIRSPGLGDTAMYLCATSRDAGAYGYTFGSGTRLTVV.

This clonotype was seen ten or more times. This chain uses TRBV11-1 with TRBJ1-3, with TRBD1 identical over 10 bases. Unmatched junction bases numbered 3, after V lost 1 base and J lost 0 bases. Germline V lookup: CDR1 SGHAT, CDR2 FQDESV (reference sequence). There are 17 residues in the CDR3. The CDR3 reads CASSLVGTGDSGNTIYF. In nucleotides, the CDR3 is TGTGCCAGCAGCTTAGTAGGGACAGGGGACTCTGGAAACACCATATATTTT.

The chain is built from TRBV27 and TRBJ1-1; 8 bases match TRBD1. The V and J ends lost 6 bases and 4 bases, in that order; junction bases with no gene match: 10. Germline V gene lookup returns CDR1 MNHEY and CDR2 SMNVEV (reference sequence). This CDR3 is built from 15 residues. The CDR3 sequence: CASRRGQVGGTEAFF. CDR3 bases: TGTGCCAGCAGAAGGGGACAGGTTGGGGGCACTGAAGCTTTCTTT.

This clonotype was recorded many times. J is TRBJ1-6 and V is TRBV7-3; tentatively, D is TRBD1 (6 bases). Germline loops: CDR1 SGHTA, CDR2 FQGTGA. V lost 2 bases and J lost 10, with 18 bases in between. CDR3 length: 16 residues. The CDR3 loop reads CASSLVGIRGNSPLHF. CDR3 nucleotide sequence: TGTGCCAGCAGCTTAGTTGGGATAAGGGGGAACTCACCCCTCCACTTT.

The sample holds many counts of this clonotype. CDR3 nucleotides: TGTGCCAGCAGTTTAGCGCTGACAGGGGCTAATGAAAAACTGTTTTTT. Its protein product is CASSLALTGANEKLFF. The genes are TRBV12-3 or TRBV12-4 and TRBJ1-4; 8 bases are shared with TRBD1. This CDR3 region has 16 residues. J was trimmed by 3 bases and V by 0 bases; bases with no gene match: 3.

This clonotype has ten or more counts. The CDR3 nucleotides are TGTGCCAGTAGTAACCGGGACTTGACGCAGTATTTT. It translates to CASSNRDLTQYF. The chain links TRBV19 to TRBJ2-3, with D possibly TRBD2 on 6 matching bases. CDR1 LNHDA and CDR2 SQIVND come from the germline V gene (reference sequence). The V and J ends lost 4 bases and 9 bases respectively, with 11 bases between them. This CDR3 spans 12 amino acids.